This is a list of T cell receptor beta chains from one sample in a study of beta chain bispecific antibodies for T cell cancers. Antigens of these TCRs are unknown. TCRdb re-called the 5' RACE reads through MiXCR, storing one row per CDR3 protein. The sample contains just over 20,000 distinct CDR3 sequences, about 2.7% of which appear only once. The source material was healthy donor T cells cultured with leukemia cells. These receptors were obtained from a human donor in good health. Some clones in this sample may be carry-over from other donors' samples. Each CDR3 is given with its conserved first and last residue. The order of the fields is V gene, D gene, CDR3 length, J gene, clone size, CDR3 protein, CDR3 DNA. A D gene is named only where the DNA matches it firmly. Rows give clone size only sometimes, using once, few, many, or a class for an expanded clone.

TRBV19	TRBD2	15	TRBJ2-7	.	CASSNPLPGLEEQYF	TGTGCCAGTAGTAACCCCCTACCGGGACTAGAGGAGCAGTACTTC
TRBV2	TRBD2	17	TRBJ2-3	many	CASSENLAGGPTDTQYF	TGTGCCAGCAGTGAAAATCTAGCGGGGGGGCCAACAGATACGCAGTATTTT
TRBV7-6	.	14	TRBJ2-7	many	CASSSTGQAYEQYF	TGTGCCAGCAGCTCAACCGGACAAGCCTACGAGCAGTACTTC
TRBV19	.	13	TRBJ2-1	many	CASSSQNNNEQFF	TGTGCCAGTAGTAGCCAGAATAACAATGAGCAGTTCTTC
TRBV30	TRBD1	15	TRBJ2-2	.	CAWRAGTVNTGELFF	TGTGCCTGGAGGGCAGGGACAGTAAACACCGGGGAGCTGTTTTTT
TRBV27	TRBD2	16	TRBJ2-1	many	CASGTSAASSYNEQFF	TGTGCCAGCGGGACTAGCGCGGCGAGCTCCTACAATGAGCAGTTCTTC
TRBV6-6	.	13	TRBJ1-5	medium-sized	CASGTVSNQPQHF	TGTGCCAGCGGGACCGTTAGCAATCAGCCCCAGCATTTT
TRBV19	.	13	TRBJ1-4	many	CASYDATNEKLFF	TGTGCCAGTTATGACGCAACTAATGAAAAACTGTTTTTT
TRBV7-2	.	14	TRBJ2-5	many	CASSWGTYQETQYF	TGTGCCAGCAGCTGGGGGACTTACCAAGAGACCCAGTACTTC
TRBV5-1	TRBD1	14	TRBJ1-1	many	CASSWGQGATEAFF	TGCGCCAGCAGCTGGGGACAGGGGGCGACTGAAGCTTTCTTT
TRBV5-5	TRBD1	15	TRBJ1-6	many	CASSLHRGDNSPLHF	TGTGCCAGCAGCTTGCACAGGGGAGATAATTCACCCCTCCACTTT
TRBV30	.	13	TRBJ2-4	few	CAWGPGAKNIQYF	TGTGCCTGGGGTCCCGGAGCCAAAAACATTCAGTACTTC
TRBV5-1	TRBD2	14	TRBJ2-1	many	CASSLVIAGDEQFF	TGCGCCAGCAGCTTGGTTATAGCGGGGGATGAGCAGTTCTTC
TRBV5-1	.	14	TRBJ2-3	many	CASSLVNPTDTQYF	TGCGCCAGCAGCTTGGTTAACCCCACAGATACGCAGTATTTT
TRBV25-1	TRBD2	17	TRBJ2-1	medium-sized	CASSSGGWLDSYNEQFF	TGTGCCAGCTCAAGCGGGGGTTGGTTGGACTCCTACAATGAGCAGTTCTTC
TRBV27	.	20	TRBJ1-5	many	CASSPLGPGRGTYSNQPQHF	TGTGCCAGCAGTCCCCTAGGCCCGGGGAGGGGTACCTATAGCAATCAGCCCCAGCATTTT
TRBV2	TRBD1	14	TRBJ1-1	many	CASSAGQLNTEAFF	TGTGCCAGCAGTGCGGGACAGTTGAACACTGAAGCTTTCTTT
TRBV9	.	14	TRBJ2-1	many	CASSVSGGNNEQFF	TGTGCCAGCAGCGTAAGTGGGGGGAACAATGAGCAGTTCTTC
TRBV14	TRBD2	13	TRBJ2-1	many	CASSHSSGVEQFF	TGTGCCAGCAGCCATTCGAGCGGGGTTGAGCAGTTCTTC
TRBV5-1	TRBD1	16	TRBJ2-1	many	CASSLNPGQPRDEQFF	TGCGCCAGCAGCCTGAACCCGGGACAGCCTAGGGATGAGCAGTTCTTC
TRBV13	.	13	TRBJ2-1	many	CASSLGQNNEQFF	TGTGCCAGCAGCTTAGGGCAGAACAATGAGCAGTTCTTC
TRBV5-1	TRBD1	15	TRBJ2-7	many	CASSPTGGTIYEQYF	TGCGCCAGCAGTCCGACAGGGGGGACGATTTACGAGCAGTACTTC
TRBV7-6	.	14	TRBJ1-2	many	CASSLGGGDYGYTF	TGTGCCAGCAGCTTAGGCGGAGGGGACTATGGCTACACCTTC
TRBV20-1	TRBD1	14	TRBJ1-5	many	CSARGTGSNQPQHF	TGCAGTGCCAGGGGGACAGGGAGCAATCAGCCCCAGCATTTT
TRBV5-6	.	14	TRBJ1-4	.	CASSIPHGNEKLFF	TGTGCCAGCAGCATCCCCCATGGTAATGAAAAACTGTTTTTT
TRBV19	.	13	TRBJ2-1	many	CASSTGLLNEQFF	TGTGCCAGTAGTACGGGGCTATTGAATGAGCAGTTCTTC
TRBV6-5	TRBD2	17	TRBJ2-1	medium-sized	CASSYSLAGEIYNEQFF	TGTGCCAGCAGTTACTCGCTGGCGGGGGAAATCTACAATGAGCAGTTCTTC
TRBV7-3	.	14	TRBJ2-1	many	CASSAQGVGYEQFF	TGTGCCAGCAGCGCGCAGGGTGTGGGGTATGAGCAGTTCTTC
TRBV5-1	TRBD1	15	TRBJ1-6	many	CASSLRATGDSPLHF	TGCGCCAGCAGCTTGCGGGCCACAGGGGATTCACCCCTCCACTTT
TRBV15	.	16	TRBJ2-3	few	CATSRDFPGPTDTQYF	TGTGCCACCAGCAGAGATTTCCCAGGTCCCACAGATACGCAGTATTTT
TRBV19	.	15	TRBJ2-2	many	CASTKQYANTGELFF	TGTGCCAGTACCAAACAGTACGCGAACACCGGGGAGCTGTTTTTT
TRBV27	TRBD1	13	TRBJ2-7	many	CASSLDRDYEQYF	TGTGCCAGCAGTTTAGACAGGGACTACGAGCAGTACTTC
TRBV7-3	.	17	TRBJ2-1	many	CASLTSPGLNKYNEQFF	TGTGCCAGCCTCACCTCCCCGGGACTTAATAAATACAATGAGCAGTTCTTC
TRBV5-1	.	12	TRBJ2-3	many	CASSLVVDTQYF	TGCGCCAGCAGCTTGGTGGTAGATACGCAGTATTTT
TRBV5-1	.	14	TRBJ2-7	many	CASSFAPTEYEQYF	TGCGCCAGCAGCTTCGCCCCGACCGAATACGAGCAGTACTTC
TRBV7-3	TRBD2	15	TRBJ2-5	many	CASSPGLGGGETQYF	TGTGCCAGCAGCCCCGGACTGGGGGGGGGAGAGACCCAGTACTTC
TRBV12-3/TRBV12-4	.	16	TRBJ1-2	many	CASSFWGELSNYGYTF	TGTGCCAGCAGTTTTTGGGGTGAGCTTTCCAACTATGGCTACACCTTC
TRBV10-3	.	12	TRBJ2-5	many	CATLGTEETQYF	TGTGCCACCTTAGGGACTGAAGAGACCCAGTACTTC
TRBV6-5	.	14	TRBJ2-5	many	CASSYSRAAETQYF	TGTGCCAGCAGTTACTCGAGGGCAGCAGAGACCCAGTACTTC
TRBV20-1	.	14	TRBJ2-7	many	CSVTTDRRTYEQYF	TGCAGTGTTACGACCGACAGAAGAACCTACGAGCAGTACTTC
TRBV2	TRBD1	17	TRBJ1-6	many	CASRGGQPSSYNSPLHF	TGTGCCAGCCGGGGGGGACAGCCGAGCTCCTATAATTCACCCCTCCACTTT
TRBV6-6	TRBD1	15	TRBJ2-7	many	CASSSRTGVVYEQYF	TGTGCCAGCAGTTCACGGACAGGGGTGGTCTACGAGCAGTACTTC
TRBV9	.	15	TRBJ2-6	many	CASSVDTAGANVLTF	TGTGCCAGCAGCGTCGACACGGCTGGGGCCAACGTCCTGACTTTC
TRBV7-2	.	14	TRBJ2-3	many	CASSLSRTTDTQYF	TGTGCCAGCAGCTTATCTCGGACAACCGATACGCAGTATTTT
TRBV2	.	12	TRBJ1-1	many	CASSPRVTEAFF	TGTGCCAGCAGTCCTAGGGTCACTGAAGCTTTCTTT
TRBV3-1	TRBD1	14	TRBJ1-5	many	CASSDRGSNQPQHF	TGTGCCAGCAGTGACAGGGGAAGCAATCAGCCCCAGCATTTT
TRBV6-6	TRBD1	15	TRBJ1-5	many	CASSYGGQGVQPQHF	TGTGCCAGCAGTTACGGGGGACAGGGCGTTCAGCCCCAGCATTTT
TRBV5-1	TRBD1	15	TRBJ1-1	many	CASSPWTGSNTEAFF	TGCGCCAGCAGCCCTTGGACAGGGTCGAACACTGAAGCTTTCTTT
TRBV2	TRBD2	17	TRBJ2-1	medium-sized	CASSLKLAGGSYNEQFF	TGTGCCAGCAGTTTGAAACTAGCGGGGGGTTCCTACAATGAGCAGTTCTTC
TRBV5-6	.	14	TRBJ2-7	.	CASAPLGGYDEQYF	TGTGCCAGCGCTCCCCTTGGGGGGTACGACGAGCAGTACTTC
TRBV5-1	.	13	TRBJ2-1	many	CASSLPPNNEQFF	TGCGCCAGCAGCTTGCCCCCAAACAATGAGCAGTTCTTC
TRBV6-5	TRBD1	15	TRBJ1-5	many	CASSPGQGVGQPQHF	TGTGCCAGCAGCCCGGGACAGGGGGTCGGTCAGCCCCAGCATTTT
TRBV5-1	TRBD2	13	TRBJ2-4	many	CASSLVGGDIQYF	TGCGCCAGCAGCTTGGTCGGGGGGGACATTCAGTACTTC